The 19 T cell receptor beta chains in this list originate from one sample, sequenced in a study of vaccination and CD4 T cells after COVID-19. The Oncomine TCR Beta short-read assay was applied to DNA of cultured CD4+ T cells. Each CDR3 protein gets one entry after TCRdb re-called the PCR reads with MiXCR. The table lists roughly 23,000 distinct CDR3 sequences, around 67% of them singletons. For these TCRs, the target antigens are not known. Treatment given: approximately nine-day PBMC culture with coronavirus spike peptide pools or control peptides (ViraFEST assay). The sample was CD4+ T cells from blood, cultured in vitro, taken after SARS-CoV-2 vaccination. These receptors all come from a human donor who received a COVID-19 vaccine.

V is TRBV15 and J is TRBJ1-3; D is unclear. CDR1 and CDR2 from the germline V gene are LNHNV and YYDKDF (reference sequence). V lost 3 bases, J lost 0 bases, and 9 bases lay in between. The CDR3 is made up of 15 amino acids. The CDR3 nucleotides read TGTGCCACCAGCAGGATCCGATCCTCTGGAAACACCATATATTTT. Amino acid sequence: CATSRIRSSGNTIYF.

This chain connects TRBV20-1 to TRBJ2-7; 7 positions match TRBD1. Looked up from germline, CDR1 is DFQATT and CDR2 is SNEGSKA (reference sequence). Losses at the gene ends were 4 bases for V and 1 base for J; bases not matched to a gene: 13. CDR3 length: 16 residues. DNA for the CDR3: TGCAGTGCTACGCCACTACAGCAGGGGGTTTCCTACGAGCAGTACTTC. Its translation is CSATPLQQGVSYEQYF.

This clonotype was seen a few times. This chain uses TRBV7-3 with TRBJ2-3, with unresolved D. The V gene lost 5 bases and the J gene lost 2 bases, with 14 bases spanning the gap. Looked up from germline, CDR1 is SGHTA and CDR2 is FQGTGA. The CDR3 has 15 amino acids. CDR3 sequence reads: CASSLTQEPTDTQYF. DNA for the CDR3: TGTGCCAGCAGCCTTACGCAGGAACCCACAGATACGCAGTATTTT.

The chain couples TRBV19 to TRBJ1-2; D perhaps matches TRBD1 (6 bases). Trimming left V 2 bases short and J 7 bases short, with 17 bases between. Germline values: CDR1 LNHDA, CDR2 SQIVND (reference sequence). The CDR3 is 15 amino acids. The CDR3 DNA sequence: TGTGCCAGTAGTATATGGGGGCAGGGGATGAGTGGCTACACCTTC. It translates to CASSIWGQGMSGYTF.

The CDR3 nucleotides read TGTGCCACCAGTGACCCCCGCCCCCCATATGGCTACACCTTC. Protein sequence: CATSDPRPPYGYTF. The chain uses TRBV24-1 and TRBJ1-2; D not certain. V lost 4 bases to trimming and J lost 5 bases, with 13 bases between them. Germline CDR1 is KGHDR and CDR2 is SFDVKD. This CDR3 region has 14 residues.

The chain uses TRBV12-3 or TRBV12-4 and TRBJ2-5, with D possibly matching TRBD2 (6 bases). The CDR3 runs 13 residues. V was shortened by 6 bases and J by 2 bases, with 10 bases between the two germline ends. As DNA, the CDR3 is TGTGCCAGCAGACGGGACTCTCAAGAGACCCAGTACTTC. Protein sequence: CASRRDSQETQYF.

The chain couples TRBV6-5 to TRBJ1-2; D call uncertain. Per the germline V gene, CDR1 is MNHEY and CDR2 is SVGAGI. V lost 2 bases and J lost 1, with 11 bases in between. CDR3 length: 15 residues. The CDR3, as DNA: TGTGCCAGCAGTTACCACGGACGGCGTAACTATGGCTACACCTTC. This gives the protein CASSYHGRRNYGYTF.

The chain carries TRBV20-1 and TRBJ1-5; D may be TRBD1 (5 bases). The length of the CDR3 is 15 residues. Looked up from germline, CDR1 is DFQATT and CDR2 is SNEGSKA (reference sequence). The ends were cut back, 6 bases at V and 1 base at J, with 16 bases in the middle. The CDR3, as DNA: TGCAGTGCCGAAGTGCCAGGGAGAAGCAATCAGCCCCAGCATTTT. Protein sequence: CSAEVPGRSNQPQHF.

CDR3 in DNA: TGTGCCAGCAGTCGACAGAGTAACTATGGCTACACCTTC. Encoded protein: CASSRQSNYGYTF. V and J are TRBV12-3 or TRBV12-4 and TRBJ1-2; D might be TRBD1 (5 bases). V lost 5 bases, J lost 1 base, and 8 bases lay in between. The CDR3 is 13 residues long.

The chain couples TRBV5-4 to TRBJ1-2, with 7 bases that match TRBD1. CDR1 and CDR2 (germline): SGHNT, YYREEE (reference sequence). The junction had 16 bases not matched to a gene; V was cut back by 4 bases and J by 4 bases. The length of the CDR3 is 17 residues. CDR3 DNA sequence: TGTGCCAGCAGCGGGGGCGCCGCGACAGGGTTTCCCTATGGCTACACCTTC. Translation: CASSGGAATGFPYGYTF.

The genes are TRBV21-1 and TRBJ1-5. TRBV21-1 is marked as a pseudogene. The CDR3 totals 16 residues. As DNA, the CDR3 is TGTGCCAGCAAACCAACCCAGGAGAGGAGCAATCAGCCCCAGCATTTT. This translates into CASKPTQERSNQPQHF.

The chain joins TRBV4-2 to TRBJ2-5, with D possibly being TRBD2 (5 bases). CDR3 length: 20 amino acids. V was cut by 0 bases and J by 1 base, with 24 bases left in between. The germline V gene encodes CDR1 LGHNA and CDR2 YNFKEQ. For the CDR3, the DNA is TGTGCCAGCAGCCAAGACGGATGGGCTAGCTCTCAATCGATCCAAGAGACCCAGTACTTC. This gives the protein CASSQDGWASSQSIQETQYF.

The chain has TRBV6-2 or TRBV6-3 and TRBJ2-3, with D hard to call. The germline V gene encodes CDR1 MNHEY and CDR2 SVGEGT. The CDR3 runs to 11 residues. The V gene lost 5 bases and the J gene lost 3 bases, with 3 bases spanning the gap. The CDR3 sequence is CASSDTDTQYF. CDR3 DNA: TGTGCCAGCAGTGATACAGATACGCAGTATTTT.

In its sample, this clonotype was seen once. The CDR3 region is CASSRTAGDQETQYF. DNA for the CDR3: TGTGCCAGCAGTAGGACAGCGGGGGATCAAGAGACCCAGTACTTC. The gene calls are TRBV6-1 and TRBJ2-5; 8 bases are a match to TRBD2. Unmatched junction bases numbered 7, after V lost 5 bases and J lost 2 bases. Germline lookup yields CDR1 MNHNS and CDR2 SASEGT. CDR3 length equals 15 residues.

This clonotype is categorized as large. The rearrangement links TRBV20-1 to TRBJ2-1; 11 bases fit TRBD2. From germline, CDR1 is DFQATT and CDR2 SNEGSKA (reference sequence). Losses at the gene ends were 1 base for V and 3 bases for J; bases not matched to a gene: 2. This CDR3 has 15 residues. Here the CDR3 reads CSARGGTSGYNEQFF. Here the CDR3 DNA reads TGCAGTGCTAGAGGTGGGACTAGCGGCTACAATGAGCAGTTCTTC.

The chain employs TRBV6-1 and TRBJ2-7; TRBD2 matches at 8 bases. V lost 5 bases, J lost 4 bases, and 7 bases stayed unmatched. Per germline, CDR1 MNHNS and CDR2 SASEGT. The CDR3 loop spans 14 amino acids. The chain's CDR3 is CASSSGGSRYEQYF. DNA of the CDR3: TGTGCCAGCAGTAGCGGGGGTTCTCGGTACGAGCAGTACTTC.

V usage is TRBV19 and J usage is TRBJ1-1, with 9 bases that match TRBD1. The CDR3 loop spans 14 amino acids. The germline V gene encodes CDR1 LNHDA and CDR2 SQIVND (reference sequence). J lost 11 bases, V lost 6 bases, and 13 bases had no gene match. The CDR3 loop reads CASRATDRGESAFF. The CDR3 DNA reads as TGTGCCAGTAGAGCTACCGACAGGGGGGAGTCGGCTTTCTTT.

This clonotype was counted only a few times. This rearrangement joins TRBV20-1 to TRBJ1-5; possible D gene TRBD1, 6 bases. This CDR3 comprises 15 residues. Trimming left V 3 bases short and J 6 bases short, with 18 bases between. From germline, CDR1 is DFQATT and CDR2 SNEGSKA (reference sequence). CDR3 loop: CSARKSGGTVQPQHF. Written as DNA, the CDR3 is TGCAGTGCTAGGAAGTCCGGGGGCACGGTTCAGCCCCAGCATTTT.

The rearrangement uses TRBV6-1 and TRBJ2-3; 9 bases fit TRBD1. The CDR3 has 15 residues. Germline V gene data show CDR1 as MNHNS and CDR2 as SASEGT. V gave up 8 bases and J gave up 2 bases; unmatched junction bases: 8. CDR3 region: CASYVGQGTTDTQYF. The CDR3 DNA reads TGTGCCAGCTACGTAGGACAGGGGACCACAGATACGCAGTATTTT.